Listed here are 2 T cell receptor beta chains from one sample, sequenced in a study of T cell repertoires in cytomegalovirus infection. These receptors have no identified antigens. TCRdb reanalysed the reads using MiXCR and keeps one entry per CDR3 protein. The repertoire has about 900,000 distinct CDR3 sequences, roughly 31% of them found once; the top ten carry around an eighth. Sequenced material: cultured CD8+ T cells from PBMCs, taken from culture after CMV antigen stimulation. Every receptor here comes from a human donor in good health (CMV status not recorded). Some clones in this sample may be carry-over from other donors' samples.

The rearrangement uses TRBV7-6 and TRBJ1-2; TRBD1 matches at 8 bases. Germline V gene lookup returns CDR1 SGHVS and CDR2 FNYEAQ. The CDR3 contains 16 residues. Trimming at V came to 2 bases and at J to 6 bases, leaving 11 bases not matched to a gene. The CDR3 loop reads CASSLIEGQGANGYTF. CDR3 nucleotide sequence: TGTGCCAGCAGCTTAATAGAAGGGCAGGGGGCAAATGGCTACACCTTC.

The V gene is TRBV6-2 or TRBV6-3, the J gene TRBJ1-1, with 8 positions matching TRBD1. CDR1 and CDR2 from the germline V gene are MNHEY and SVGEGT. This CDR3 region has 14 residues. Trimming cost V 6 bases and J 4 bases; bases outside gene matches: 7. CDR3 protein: CASRVGQVSTEAFF. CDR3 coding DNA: TGTGCCAGCAGGGTGGGACAGGTCTCCACTGAAGCTTTCTTT.